This record looks at one T cell receptor beta chain sequence and its context. What it binds is unknown. The junction does not match germline at one end; this may be a read error. The CDR3 contains 13 residues. In germline, CDR1 is DFQATT, CDR2 SNEGSKA (reference sequence). This specimen belongs to a study of T-cell memory formation after mild COVID-19. Study-wide findings and caveats: Later expanders leaned CD4+, whereas day 15 to 85 contracting clones were balanced CD4/CD8.

TCRdb passed the 5' RACE reads through MiXCR, listing each CDR3 protein once. The table records roughly 480,000 distinct CDR3 sequences, nearly 25% of them present only once. The sequenced sample was PBMCs or a T cell subset sorted from them (not recorded which). This chain links TRBV20-1 with TRBJ2-1, with D uncertain. This clonotype originated in an adult woman who had mild COVID-19 (a few samples of this study predate the infection). Cell type and time point are not known. The chain's CDR3 is CSARLVSYNQQFF. CDR3 nucleotides: TGCAGTGCTAGACTAGTGTCGTACAATCAGCAGTTCTTC.